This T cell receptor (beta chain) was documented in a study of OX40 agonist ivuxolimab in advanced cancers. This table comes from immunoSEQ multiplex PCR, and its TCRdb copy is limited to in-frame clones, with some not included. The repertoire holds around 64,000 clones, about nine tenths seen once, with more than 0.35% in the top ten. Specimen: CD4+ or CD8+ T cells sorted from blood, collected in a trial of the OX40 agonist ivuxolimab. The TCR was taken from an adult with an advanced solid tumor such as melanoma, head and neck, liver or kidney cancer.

The CDR3 spells CASKGYQPQHF. The CDR3, as DNA: TGTGCCAGCAAGGGTTATCAGCCCCAGCATTTT. This sequence joins TRBV6-1 and TRBJ1-5; D uncertain. This CDR3 is 11 amino acids long. The germline CDR1 and CDR2 sequences are MNHNS and SASEGT. Between the trimmed V and J ends, which lost 7 bases and 5 bases, there was a span of 6 bases.